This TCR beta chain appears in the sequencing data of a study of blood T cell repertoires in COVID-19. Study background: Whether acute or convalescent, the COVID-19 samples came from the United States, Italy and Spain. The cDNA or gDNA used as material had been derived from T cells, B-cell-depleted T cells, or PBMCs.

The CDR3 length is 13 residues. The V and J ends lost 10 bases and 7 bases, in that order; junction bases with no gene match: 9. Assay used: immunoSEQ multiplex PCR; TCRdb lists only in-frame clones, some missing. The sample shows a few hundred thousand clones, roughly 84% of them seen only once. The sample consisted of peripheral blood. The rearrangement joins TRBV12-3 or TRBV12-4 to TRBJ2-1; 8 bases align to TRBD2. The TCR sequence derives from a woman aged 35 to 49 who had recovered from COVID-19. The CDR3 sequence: CATRAGALNEQFF. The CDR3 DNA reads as TGTGCCACCAGAGCGGGGGCCCTAAATGAGCAGTTCTTC.